These T cell receptor beta chains were read from a single sample in a study of T cells after yellow fever vaccination. TCRdb re-called the 5' RACE reads through MiXCR, storing one row per CDR3 protein. The data contain hundreds of thousands of distinct CDR3 sequences, approximately 12% of them singletons. Sequences were derived from CD4+ T cells sorted from PBMCs, sampled 15 days after the yellow fever booster vaccination. Every receptor here comes from a man younger than 35 who received the YFV17D yellow fever vaccine. The CDR3 runs from the conserved cysteine through the conserved F or W. The order of the fields is D gene, J gene, clone size, V gene, CDR3 protein, CDR3 DNA. A D gene is named only where the DNA matches it firmly. Clone size is stated in some rows and not others, as once, few, many or a class when expanded.

>TRBD2|TRBJ2-3|-|TRBV7-2
CASSSTPGLSTDTQYF
TGTGCCAGCAGCTCAACTCCGGGACTATCCACAGATACGCAGTATTTT
>TRBD2|TRBJ2-5|few|TRBV5-1
CASSPLAGGPGAETQYF
TGCGCCAGCAGCCCTTTAGCGGGGGGGCCTGGGGCAGAGACCCAGTACTTC
>-|TRBJ2-7|many|TRBV7-6
CASSNGPTGEQYF
TGTGCCAGCAGCAACGGACCCACGGGCGAGCAGTACTTC
>-|TRBJ1-2|few|TRBV4-1
CASSQESYGYTF
TGCGCCAGCAGCCAAGAGTCTTACGGCTACACCTTC
>TRBD1|TRBJ1-6|-|TRBV2
CASIEGPTGFNSPLHF
TGTGCCAGCATAGAAGGCCCGACAGGGTTCAATTCACCCCTCCACTTT
>-|TRBJ2-6|-|TRBV5-4
CASSLRQFSGANVLTF
TGTGCCAGCAGCTTGCGTCAGTTCTCTGGGGCCAACGTCCTGACTTTC
>-|TRBJ1-1|-|TRBV6-5
CASRQSGTLPKAFF
TGTGCCAGCAGACAATCGGGGACTCTACCGAAAGCTTTCTTT
>-|TRBJ2-3|-|TRBV4-3
CASSQDWRSTDTQYF
TGCGCCAGCAGCCAAGATTGGCGGAGCACAGATACGCAGTATTTT
>TRBD1|TRBJ1-5|few|TRBV7-9
CASSGGTALPQHF
TGTGCCAGCAGCGGTGGGACAGCCCTACCACAGCATTTT
>TRBD1|TRBJ1-5|-|TRBV18
CASSPTGDSNQPQHF
TGTGCCAGCTCACCGACAGGGGATAGCAATCAGCCCCAGCATTTT
>TRBD2|TRBJ2-1|-|TRBV15
CATSRPSGGVYFEQFF
TGTGCCACCAGCAGACCTAGCGGGGGGGTCTATTTTGAGCAGTTCTTC
>-|TRBJ1-3|many|TRBV10-2
CASSVTEGNTIYF
TGCGCCAGCAGTGTGACGGAGGGAAACACCATATATTTT
>-|TRBJ1-2|-|TRBV20-1
CSARFTGGGTF
TGCAGTGCTCGTTTTACGGGGGGAGGCACCTTC
>TRBD2|TRBJ2-2|many|TRBV4-2
CASSQRTSGTGELFF
TGTGCCAGCAGCCAAAGGACTAGCGGCACCGGGGAGCTGTTTTTT
>-|TRBJ1-6|few|TRBV7-2
CASSLWRGSSPLHF
TGTGCCAGCAGCTTGTGGCGGGGGAGTTCACCCCTCCACTTT
>-|TRBJ1-5|few|TRBV24-1
CATSDSSPGRPQHF
TGTGCCACCAGTGATTCCTCTCCCGGCCGGCCCCAGCATTTT
>-|TRBJ2-6|-|TRBV5-6
CASSLETRWANVLTF
TGTGCCAGCAGCTTGGAGACCCGCTGGGCCAACGTCCTGACTTTC
>-|TRBJ2-2|-|TRBV29-1
CSVEELGTRGELFF
TGCAGCGTTGAAGAGCTCGGGACACGCGGGGAGCTGTTTTTT
>TRBD2|TRBJ2-5|-|TRBV3-1
CASSAGALRETQYF
TGTGCCAGCTCAGCGGGGGCCTTACGAGAGACCCAGTACTTC
>-|TRBJ2-4|few|TRBV20-1
CSARHPGAREYIQYF
TGCAGTGCTAGGCACCCCGGCGCCAGGGAGTACATTCAGTACTTC
>TRBD2|TRBJ2-3|many|TRBV5-1
CASSRTSGVSDTQYF
TGCGCCAGCAGCAGGACTAGCGGGGTATCAGATACGCAGTATTTT
>-|TRBJ2-2|-|TRBV7-9
CASTTLRFGAGELFF
TGTGCCAGCACCACATTGCGCTTCGGGGCCGGGGAGCTGTTTTTT
>-|TRBJ1-1|-|TRBV7-9
CASSSPLTGNTEAFF
TGTGCCAGCAGCTCGCCTCTCACGGGTAACACTGAAGCTTTCTTT
>-|TRBJ1-5|-|TRBV27
CASSPLQVNQPQHF
TGTGCCAGCAGTCCACTTCAGGTGAATCAGCCCCAGCATTTT
>-|TRBJ1-5|many|TRBV5-1
CASSLASGDQPQHF
TGCGCCAGCAGCTTGGCGTCAGGGGATCAGCCCCAGCATTTT
>-|TRBJ2-5|few|TRBV5-1
CASSLGAGGMEETQYF
TGCGCCAGCAGCTTGGGGGCAGGAGGAATGGAAGAGACCCAGTACTTC
>-|TRBJ1-4|-|TRBV6-2/TRBV6-3
CASGSRINEKLFF
TGTGCCAGCGGTTCGCGGATTAATGAAAAACTGTTTTTT
>-|TRBJ2-3|-|TRBV6-1
CASGRNTDTQYF
TGTGCCAGCGGCAGAAACACAGATACGCAGTATTTT
>-|TRBJ2-3|-|TRBV20-1
CSANWAGQDTQYF
TGCAGTGCCAACTGGGCAGGGCAGGATACGCAGTATTTT
>-|TRBJ1-1|few|TRBV12-3/TRBV12-4
CASSQHLNTEAFF
TGTGCCAGCAGTCAACACCTGAACACTGAAGCTTTCTTT
>-|TRBJ1-5|few|TRBV4-3
CASSPASRDQPQHF
TGCGCCAGCAGCCCGGCGTCCCGGGACCAGCCCCAGCATTTT